These 32 T cell receptor beta chains were sequenced from one sample in a study of T cell changes during pregnancy in multiple sclerosis. Libraries were prepared by immunoSEQ multiplex PCR; TCRdb keeps only in-frame clonotypes and omits some of them. The data contain 70,000 to 100,000 clones, roughly 90% of them singletons. Sequenced here: peripheral blood, sampled in the first trimester of pregnancy. The receptors shown here come from a female donor with multiple sclerosis, enrolled in a pregnancy study.

This clone showed up just a few times. The chain recombines TRBV5-6 with TRBJ1-2; 8 nucleotides match TRBD1. V lost 4 bases and J lost 14; bases outside the gene matches: 10. Per germline, CDR1 SGHDT and CDR2 YYEEEE. This CDR3 has 12 amino acids. The CDR3 DNA follows: TGTGCCAGCAGCATCGGACAGGGAACCTATACCTTC. Translation: CASSIGQGTYTF.

This clone occurred once. The chain employs TRBV5-1 and TRBJ1-2; D uncertain. Looked up from germline, CDR1 is SGHRS and CDR2 is YFSETQ. The CDR3 spans 14 residues. V was cut by 3 bases and J by 8 bases, with 17 bases left in between. The CDR3 region is CASSSKFSNEGYTF. In nucleotides, the CDR3 is TGCGCCAGCAGCTCGAAGTTTTCAAATGAGGGCTACACCTTC. The full variable domain, completed using reference TRBV5-1 and TRBJ1-2, is KAGVTQTPRYLIKTRGQQVTLSCSPISGHRSVSWYQQTPGQGLQFLFEYFSETQRNKGNFPGRFSGRQFSNSRSEMNVSTLELGDSALYLCASSSKFSNEGYTFGSGTRLTVV.

The chain has TRBV28 and TRBJ2-7; the D gene is possibly TRBD2 (5 bases). Trimming removed 5 bases at V and 2 bases at J, with 10 bases between. Per germline, CDR1 MDHEN and CDR2 SYDVKM. The CDR3 has 13 residues. The CDR3 protein is CASSAEDPYEQYF. DNA for the CDR3: TGTGCCAGCAGTGCGGAGGACCCCTACGAGCAGTACTTC.

This clone was recorded once. The V gene is TRBV25-1, the J gene TRBJ2-7; the D gene is possibly TRBD1 (6 bases). From germline, CDR1 is MGHDK and CDR2 SYGVNS. V lost 2 bases and J lost 7, with 21 bases in between. This CDR3 has 16 amino acids. CDR3 DNA: TGTGCCAGCAGTGAACCGACCGGGACACTCCTGGGGGAGCAGTACTTC. This codes for CASSEPTGTLLGEQYF.

This chain connects TRBV2 to TRBJ1-1; D perhaps matches TRBD1 (5 bases). The CDR3 runs to 16 residues. Germline V lookup: CDR1 SNHLY, CDR2 FYNNEI. V lost 0 bases and J 0 bases, leaving 11 bases between the germline ends. The CDR3 bases are TGTGCCAGCAGTGAAGCGTTGGGGCTTTTGAACACTGAAGCTTTCTTT. It encodes CASSEALGLLNTEAFF.

This clone has only one observation. CDR3 coding DNA: TGTGCCTGGAGGGTCGGGTCACAGGGAGATGGCTACACCTTC. Translated: CAWRVGSQGDGYTF. J is TRBJ1-2 and V is TRBV30; tentatively, D is TRBD1 (6 bases). Germline CDR1 reads GTSNPN; CDR2 reads SVGIG (reference sequence). Trimming took 3 bases from V and 6 from J, leaving 17 bases between them. The CDR3 has 14 residues.

The chain has TRBV2 and TRBJ2-6, with D uncertain. V was cut by 7 bases and J by 0 bases, with 13 bases left in between. CDR1 is SNHLY, CDR2 FYNNEI, per germline. The CDR3 loop spans 16 amino acids. DNA for the CDR3: TGTGCCAGCACCGAATCCCCAGACTCTGGGGCCAACGTCCTGACTTTC. This sequence encodes CASTESPDSGANVLTF.

For this clone: The germline gene is not matched at one end of the junction; a read error may be the cause. CDR3 protein: CASSDPGQGATRHF. CDR3 nucleotide sequence: TGTGCCAGCAGTGACCCGGGACAGGGGGCAACCCGGCACTTC. The J gene is TRBJ2-7, the V gene TRBV6-1, with 12 positions matching TRBD1. The CDR3 extends over 14 amino acids. The germline V gene has CDR1 MNHNS and CDR2 SASEGT.

The V gene is TRBV9, the J gene TRBJ2-7; the match to TRBD2 covers 10 bases. The CDR3 totals 16 residues. Germline V gene data show CDR1 as SGDLS and CDR2 as YYNGEE. V gave up 4 bases and J gave up 3 bases; unmatched junction bases: 10. CDR3 amino acids: CASSPRLAGRFYEQYF. The DNA for the CDR3 is TGTGCCAGCAGCCCCCGACTAGCGGGTCGCTTCTACGAGCAGTACTTC.

The chain has TRBV10-3 and TRBJ2-1, with a weak D call TRBD2 (5 bases). Germline V gene data show CDR1 as ENHRY and CDR2 as SYGVKD. The germline V and J ends were trimmed by 2 bases and 9 bases, with 23 bases remaining between them. The CDR3 is 17 amino acids. CDR3 in DNA: TGTGCCATCAGTGAGCCCGAGGGCCAACAAAGGACTTTTGAGCAGTTCTTC. Protein: CAISEPEGQQRTFEQFF.

The chain carries TRBV7-9 and TRBJ2-1, with D perhaps TRBD2 (5 bases). Trimming cost V 5 bases and J 5 bases, with 19 bases left between them. The CDR3 runs 16 residues. CDR1 is SEHNR, CDR2 FQNEAQ, per germline (reference sequence). As DNA, the CDR3 is TGTGCCAGCAGCCCTAATCTCCCGGGGAAAGACAATGAGCAGTTCTTC. Translating gives CASSPNLPGKDNEQFF.

The chain combines TRBV6-1 with TRBJ1-3; D is possibly TRBD1 (6 bases). The germline gives CDR1 MNHNS, CDR2 SASEGT. The CDR3 consists of 15 residues. V was pared by 8 bases and J by 4 bases, with 18 bases between. The CDR3 DNA sequence: TGTGCCAGCTTAACTCCCCTTACAGGGGGAAACACCATATATTTT. As protein: CASLTPLTGGNTIYF.

The table lists this clone with a few counts. V is TRBV4-1 and J is TRBJ1-1; 7 bases line up with TRBD1. Germline CDR1 is MGHRA and CDR2 is YSYEKL. The J segment lost 3 bases and the V segment lost 1 base, leaving 5 bases of the junction unmatched. The length of the CDR3 is 15 residues. For the CDR3, the DNA is TGCGCCAGCAGCCAAGGGGGCAGGGGGGACACTGAAGCTTTCTTT. It codes for CASSQGGRGDTEAFF.

The chain carries TRBV5-5 and TRBJ1-1; TRBD1 is a possible D gene (5 bases). The germline V gene encodes CDR1 SGHKS and CDR2 YYEKEE (reference sequence). This CDR3 is 13 amino acids long. Deletions cut 0 bases from V and 7 bases from J, with 10 bases between. As DNA, the CDR3 is TGTGCCAGCAGCTTGGGTCAGGGTGTTGAAGCTTTCTTT. This gives the protein CASSLGQGVEAFF.

The V and J genes are TRBV19 and TRBJ2-6; 9 nucleotides align to TRBD1. Germline CDR1 is LNHDA and CDR2 is SQIVND (reference sequence). The CDR3 is made up of 17 amino acids. The V gene end was trimmed by 7 bases and the J gene end by 0 bases; junction bases not matched to a gene: 7. In DNA form, the CDR3 reads TGTGCCAGTACCGGGACAGGGTGGAGCTCTGGGGCCAACGTCCTGACTTTC. Translated, it gives CASTGTGWSSGANVLTF.

To note about this clone: Other DNA sequences in this specimen translate into the identical CDR3. CDR3 residues: CASSPRASSYNEQFF. In DNA, the CDR3 is TGTGCCAGCAGCCCCAGGGCCAGCTCCTACAATGAGCAGTTCTTC. The rearrangement links TRBV5-8 to TRBJ2-1, with D perhaps TRBD1 (5 bases). The CDR3 has 15 amino acids. Trimming took 4 bases from V and 0 from J, leaving 11 bases between them. Germline V gene data show CDR1 as SGHTS and CDR2 as YDEGEE.

The chain recombines TRBV5-4 with TRBJ2-7; D not resolved. V shed 5 bases and J shed 0 bases, with 15 bases lying between them. CDR1 is SGHNT and CDR2 is YYREEE in the germline V gene (reference sequence). CDR3 size: 15 residues. The CDR3 is CASRYGSSRSYEQYF. As DNA, the CDR3 is TGTGCCAGCAGGTACGGGTCTAGTCGCTCCTACGAGCAGTACTTC.

V and J are TRBV5-1 and TRBJ1-1; D may be TRBD1 (6 bases). Germline V lookup: CDR1 SGHRS, CDR2 YFSETQ. Trimming removed 2 bases at V and 4 bases at J, with 15 bases between. CDR3 length: 15 residues. The CDR3 nucleotides read TGCGCCAGCAGCTTAACACAGGGTTTTGGCACTGAAGCTTTCTTT. This encodes CASSLTQGFGTEAFF.

This clone was recorded only once. This chain connects TRBV19 to TRBJ2-7, with 9 positions matching TRBD1. The junction had 5 bases not matched to a gene; V was cut back by 1 base and J by 4 bases. Germline assignment: CDR1 LNHDA and CDR2 SQIVND (reference sequence). The CDR3 contains 15 residues. The CDR3 loop reads CASSIAGTGIYEQYF. The DNA of the CDR3 is TGTGCCAGTAGTATAGCCGGGACAGGGATTTACGAGCAGTACTTC.

The genes are TRBV7-9 and TRBJ2-3, with 8 bases lining up with TRBD1. The CDR3 contains 17 residues. The V gene end was trimmed by 2 bases and the J gene end by 3 bases; junction bases not matched to a gene: 10. Germline V gene data show CDR1 as SEHNR and CDR2 as FQNEAQ (reference sequence). For the CDR3, the DNA is TGTGCCAGCAGCTTACTGCGCGGACAGGGTGGGACAGATACGCAGTATTTT. Translated, it gives CASSLLRGQGGTDTQYF. Together with reference TRBV7-9 and TRBJ2-3, the CDR3 gives the full variable domain: DTGVSQNPRHKITKRGQNVTFRCDPISEHNRLYWYRQTLGQGPEFLTYFQNEAQLEKSRLLSDRFSAERPKGSFSTLEIQRTEQGDSAMYLCASSLLRGQGGTDTQYFGPGTRLTVL.

This chain links TRBV7-9 with TRBJ2-7; 15 nucleotides align to TRBD2. This CDR3 has 17 residues. The junction had 10 bases not matched to a gene; V was cut back by 5 bases and J by 5 bases. The germline gives CDR1 SEHNR, CDR2 FQNEAQ (reference sequence). The CDR3, as DNA: TGTGCCAGCAGCCCCGGACTAGCGGGAGGGCCTCGAAACGAGCAGTACTTC. Translating gives CASSPGLAGGPRNEQYF.

The CDR3 nucleotides read TGTGCCAGCAGACCCTTCCGGGGTTACACAGATACGCAGTATTTT. This gives the protein CASRPFRGYTDTQYF. V is TRBV27 and J is TRBJ2-3, with TRBD2 as a possible D gene (5 bases). Germline loops: CDR1 MNHEY, CDR2 SMNVEV (reference sequence). The CDR3 is 15 residues long. Deletions cut 6 bases from V and 2 bases from J, with 15 bases between.

This clone has more than one count but fewer than ten. V usage is TRBV30 and J usage is TRBJ1-2, with D tentatively TRBD1 (6 bases). The CDR3 contains 10 residues. CDR1 GTSNPN and CDR2 SVGIG come from the germline V gene (reference sequence). V was clipped by 8 bases and J by 12 bases, with 16 bases between them. The CDR3 loop is CALEEGQDTF. The CDR3 region has the DNA TGTGCCCTAGAAGAGGGACAAGACACCTTC.

The chain uses TRBV19 and TRBJ2-3; the match to TRBD2 covers 10 bases. Unmatched junction bases numbered 7, after V lost 6 bases and J lost 4 bases. There are 15 residues in the CDR3. CDR1 is LNHDA, CDR2 SQIVND, per germline (reference sequence). DNA of the CDR3: TGTGCCAGTAGGGATCTAGCGGGAGCCGCAGATACGCAGTATTTT. Translation gives CASRDLAGAADTQYF.

The chain links TRBV5-1 to TRBJ2-6; the D is unclear. Germline values: CDR1 SGHRS, CDR2 YFSETQ. The CDR3 runs to 15 residues. Trimming took 2 bases from V and 1 from J, leaving 7 bases between them. DNA of the CDR3: TGCGCCAGCAGCTTATGGGCTTCTGGGGCCAACGTCCTGACTTTC. Its translation: CASSLWASGANVLTF.

The V gene is TRBV29-1, the J gene TRBJ1-1; a possible D gene is TRBD1 (5 bases). This CDR3 comprises 14 residues. Germline CDR1 is SQVTM and CDR2 is ANQGSEA. V lost 4 bases and J lost 2, with 14 bases in between. The CDR3 sequence: CSVAPSGFNTEAFF. The CDR3 DNA sequence: TGCAGCGTTGCCCCCTCAGGGTTCAACACTGAAGCTTTCTTT.

CDR3 nucleotide sequence: TGTGCCAGCAGCCAAGAAAGTTGGAGCGGGGGAAGACAAGAGACCCAGTACTTC. It encodes CASSQESWSGGRQETQYF. The chain combines TRBV4-2 with TRBJ2-5; 8 nucleotides align to TRBD2. Germline trimming cut 0 bases from V and 2 bases from J; bases unmatched to any gene: 11. The CDR3 spans 18 residues. Germline V gives CDR1 LGHNA, CDR2 YNFKEQ.

The chain employs TRBV6-1 and TRBJ2-7, with D uncertain. Germline CDR1 and CDR2: MNHNS and SASEGT. The CDR3 runs 13 residues. Trimming shortened V by 6 bases and J by 0 bases, and 9 bases separated the two germline ends. As DNA, the CDR3 is TGTGCCAGCAGGACAAACCCCTCCTACGAGCAGTACTTC. Translated: CASRTNPSYEQYF.

The chain employs TRBV11-2 and TRBJ2-7; 9 bases fit TRBD1. Germline V gene lookup returns CDR1 SGHAT and CDR2 FQNNGV. The CDR3 contains 13 residues. V was pared by 4 bases and J by 3 bases, with 1 base of the junction left unmatched. This CDR3 is CASSWGQGYEQYF. CDR3 nucleotide sequence: TGTGCCAGCAGCTGGGGACAGGGCTACGAGCAGTACTTC.

This clone is a singleton in its sample. The chain uses TRBV6-5 and TRBJ1-1; the D gene is possibly TRBD1 (6 bases). The CDR3 contains 14 residues. V was cut by 4 bases and J by 4 bases, with 13 bases left in between. Per germline, CDR1 MNHEY and CDR2 SVGAGI. CDR3 residues: CASSFRGSLTEAFF. In DNA form, the CDR3 reads TGTGCCAGCAGTTTCAGGGGCTCTCTCACTGAAGCTTTCTTT.

This chain joins TRBV21-1 and TRBJ2-7; TRBD1, as called in the table, went unchecked against the DNA. TRBV21-1 is recorded as a pseudogene. This CDR3 is 16 amino acids long. CDR3 loop: CASSKRVVTGNYEQYF. CDR3 nucleotide sequence: TGTGCCAGCAGCAAAAGGGTTGTGACAGGGAACTACGAGCAGTACTTC.

CDR3 in amino acids: CASSLLGRTEAFF. The CDR3 bases are TGTGCCAGCAGCTTGCTCGGGAGGACTGAAGCTTTCTTT. The chain is built from TRBV5-4 and TRBJ1-1; D call uncertain. Germline values: CDR1 SGHNT, CDR2 YYREEE (reference sequence). The length of the CDR3 is 13 residues. Trimming cost V 1 base and J 5 bases, with 9 bases left between them.